Following are 21 T cell receptor beta chains from one sample sequenced in a study of shared clonotypes between healthy human individuals. Sequenced by immunoSEQ multiplex PCR; TCRdb stores in-frame clones only, minus some. The sample has approximately 640,000 clones, 90% seen once. Sequenced sample: memory CD8+ T cells from PBMCs. As for subset: CD45RO+ cells pooled with CCR7-negative TemRA cells. The receptor set was obtained from a man aged 18 to 30 in good health. Some clones in this sample may be carry-over from other donors' samples.

V is TRBV2 and J is TRBJ2-3; D possibly corresponds to TRBD2 (6 bases). The CDR3 runs to 13 residues. Trimming took off 1 base at V and 6 bases at J, with 8 bases between the two ends. Per the germline V gene, CDR1 is SNHLY and CDR2 is FYNNEI. DNA for the CDR3: TGTGCCAGCAGTGAAGGCGGGGCGGATACGCAGTATTTT. Protein product: CASSEGGADTQYF.

The chain uses TRBV7-8 and TRBJ2-2; 11 nucleotides match TRBD2. Germline CDR1 SGHVS, CDR2 FQNEAQ. V shed 4 bases, J shed 5 bases, and the junction held 3 bases outside the gene matches. The CDR3 has 15 amino acids. The CDR3 coding sequence is TGTGCCAGCAGCTCTTTAGCGGGAGGGACCGGGGAGCTGTTTTTT. The encoded protein is CASSSLAGGTGELFF.

The V call is TRBV5-4, the J call TRBJ2-7; maybe TRBD2 (5 bases). This CDR3 is built from 13 residues. Germline CDR1 is SGHNT and CDR2 is YYREEE (reference sequence). V lost 4 bases, J lost 4 bases, and 12 bases lay in between. CDR3 bases: TGTGCCAGCAGCCCCGCCCCGGGATACGAGCAGTACTTC. This codes for CASSPAPGYEQYF.

In regard to this clone: A much larger clone sits a single nucleotide away, making a read error possible. Other nucleotide sequences from this sample produce the same CDR3. The V gene is TRBV7-9, the J gene TRBJ2-5; D gene uncertain. Trimming took 1 base from V and 3 from J, leaving 6 bases between them. From germline, CDR1 is SEHNR and CDR2 FQNEAQ (reference sequence). The CDR3 runs to 13 residues. CDR3 loop: CASSLDGEETQYF. The DNA of the CDR3 is TGTGCCAGCAGCTTAGATGGGGAAGAGACCCAGTACTTC.

The genes are TRBV4-1 and TRBJ2-7; D gene unclear. This CDR3 comprises 15 residues. V dropped 0 bases and J dropped 0 bases, with 9 bases sitting between them. CDR1 MGHRA and CDR2 YSYEKL come from the germline V gene. The CDR3 nucleotides are TGCGCCAGCAGCCAAGAATCTCACTACTCCTACGAGCAGTACTTC. Protein: CASSQESHYSYEQYF.

V is TRBV5-6 and J is TRBJ2-3; no reliable D call. This CDR3 region has 15 residues. Germline V gene sequence: CDR1 SGHDT, CDR2 YYEEEE. Between the trimmed V and J ends, which lost 4 bases and 2 bases, there was a span of 14 bases. DNA for the CDR3: TGTGCCAGCAGCCTGTCGGGCTGGGACACAGATACGCAGTATTTT. This sequence encodes CASSLSGWDTDTQYF.

The chain has TRBV7-9 and TRBJ2-7; TRBD2 agrees at 9 bases. Trimming at V came to 3 bases and at J to 0 bases, leaving 9 bases not matched to a gene. The CDR3 spans 17 residues. In germline, CDR1 is SEHNR, CDR2 FQNEAQ (reference sequence). CDR3 bases: TGTGCCAGCAGCTTCCCCACTGATAGCGGGAGCTCCTACGAGCAGTACTTC. Protein sequence: CASSFPTDSGSSYEQYF.

The CDR3 reads CASSSGGGLRSTDTQYF. The DNA for the CDR3 is TGTGCCAGCAGTTCCGGCGGGGGACTTAGGAGCACAGATACGCAGTATTTT. The rearrangement links TRBV28 to TRBJ2-3, with 7 bases aligning to TRBD2. V dropped 4 bases and J dropped 0; count of bases not matched to a gene: 10. Germline V CDR1 and CDR2: MDHEN, SYDVKM. This CDR3 spans 17 amino acids.

The table lists this clone with a few counts. This chain uses TRBV6-5 with TRBJ1-1; no clear D gene. Germline V gene lookup returns CDR1 MNHEY and CDR2 SVGAGI. The CDR3 has 14 residues. V lost 5 bases, J lost 5 bases, and 15 bases lay in between. The CDR3 spells CASSKKRHQTEAFF. The CDR3 DNA is TGTGCCAGCAGTAAAAAGAGACACCAAACTGAAGCTTTCTTT.

The chain recombines TRBV6-1 with TRBJ1-2; D not certain. Trimming took 1 base from V and 3 from J, leaving 9 bases between them. The germline gives CDR1 MNHNS, CDR2 SASEGT. CDR3 length: 14 residues. Here the CDR3 reads CASSEVGVYYGYTF. CDR3 bases: TGTGCCAGCAGTGAAGTTGGGGTTTACTATGGCTACACCTTC.

V usage is TRBV27 and J usage is TRBJ2-3; no clear D. Per the germline V gene, CDR1 is MNHEY and CDR2 is SMNVEV (reference sequence). The CDR3 covers 15 residues. Trimming removed 4 bases at V and 0 bases at J, with 11 bases between. DNA for the CDR3: TGTGCCAGCAGTTCCCGAGCAACTAGCACAGATACGCAGTATTTT. Protein: CASSSRATSTDTQYF.

This chain links TRBV25-1 with TRBJ2-1; D ambiguous. V was shortened by 1 base and J by 2 bases, with 9 bases between the two germline ends. The germline gives CDR1 MGHDK, CDR2 SYGVNS. This CDR3 spans 15 amino acids. CDR3 in amino acids: CASSEFVGPYNEQFF. The CDR3 DNA reads TGTGCCAGCAGTGAATTTGTGGGTCCCTACAATGAGCAGTTCTTC.

The genes are TRBV7-8 and TRBJ2-1, with D perhaps matching TRBD1 or TRBD2 (8 bases each). The V gene's germline CDR1 is SGHVS and CDR2 FQNEAQ. This CDR3 comprises 20 residues. V lost 2 bases and J lost 3, with 26 bases in between. CDR3 sequence reads: CASSLFVTGGLGEVYNEQFF. The CDR3 coding sequence is TGTGCCAGCAGCTTATTTGTTACAGGGGGACTAGGGGAGGTCTACAATGAGCAGTTCTTC.

This chain links TRBV20-1 with TRBJ2-1; D uncertain. CDR3 length: 10 amino acids. Per the germline V gene, CDR1 is DFQATT and CDR2 is SNEGSKA (reference sequence). V lost 6 bases and J lost 7, with 7 bases in between. CDR3 amino acids: CSAPSNEQFF. The CDR3 nucleotides are TGCAGTGCGCCGAGTAATGAGCAGTTCTTC.

The chain is built from TRBV7-8 and TRBJ2-7; D is possibly TRBD1 (7 bases). Germline CDR1 is SGHVS and CDR2 is FQNEAQ. The CDR3 is made up of 13 amino acids. Deletions cut 5 bases from V and 6 bases from J, with 14 bases between. The chain's CDR3 is CASSLNRGGEQYF. CDR3 nucleotide sequence: TGTGCCAGCAGCCTAAACAGGGGAGGCGAGCAGTACTTC.

The V call is TRBV7-9, the J call TRBJ1-2; the match to TRBD1 covers 7 bases. Trimming took 5 bases from V and 6 from J; bases not matched to a gene: 18. This CDR3 contains 17 residues. Germline V gene sequence: CDR1 SEHNR, CDR2 FQNEAQ (reference sequence). CDR3 bases: TGTGCCAGCAGCCCAAACAGGGGTTCGCTTAAAGAAGATGGCTACACCTTC. It encodes CASSPNRGSLKEDGYTF.

The chain carries TRBV27 and TRBJ1-4, with D possibly TRBD1 on 6 matching bases. Trimming stripped 5 bases from V and 1 base from J, with 20 bases between. The CDR3 spans 18 residues. CDR1 and CDR2 (germline): MNHEY, SMNVEV (reference sequence). CDR3 nucleotides: TGTGCCAGCAGTCCACCAATTGGGGGGGGGCTAACTAATGAAAAACTGTTTTTT. Its protein product is CASSPPIGGGLTNEKLFF.

J is TRBJ2-3 and V is TRBV15; D not resolved. The CDR3 consists of 14 residues. The V and J ends lost 0 bases and 4 bases respectively, with 8 bases between them. Germline V gene lookup returns CDR1 LNHNV and CDR2 YYDKDF (reference sequence). This CDR3 is CATSRESRADTQYF. The CDR3 coding sequence is TGTGCCACCAGCAGAGAAAGTAGGGCAGATACGCAGTATTTT.

The gene calls are TRBV9 and TRBJ2-2; D perhaps matches TRBD1 (5 bases). CDR1 and CDR2 from the germline V gene are SGDLS and YYNGEE. The CDR3 runs 15 residues. The V end was cut by 0 bases, the J end by 4 bases, with 10 bases between. The CDR3 is CASSVGQRTTGELFF. The CDR3 coding sequence is TGTGCCAGCAGCGTAGGACAGCGTACCACCGGGGAGCTGTTTTTT. The variable domain in full, with the rest retrieved from reference TRBV9 and TRBJ2-2, is DSGVTQTPKHLITATGQRVTLRCSPRSGDLSVYWYQQSLDQGLQFLIQYYNGEERAKGNILERFSAQQFPDLHSELNLSSLELGDSALYFCASSVGQRTTGELFFGEGSRLTVL.

This chain links TRBV11-2 with TRBJ2-7; D may match TRBD1 or TRBD2 (6 bases each). This CDR3 has 16 residues. The V end was cut by 5 bases, the J end by 1 base, with 18 bases between. Per the germline V gene, CDR1 is SGHAT and CDR2 is FQNNGV. The CDR3 here is CASSPPGGGWSYEQYF. CDR3 sequence (DNA): TGTGCCAGCAGCCCGCCCGGGGGCGGGTGGTCCTACGAGCAGTACTTC.

Only a few counts were recorded for this clone. This chain connects TRBV2 to TRBJ2-3; weak D call: TRBD1 (5 bases). V lost 4 bases and J lost 4, with 15 bases in between. The CDR3 has 15 amino acids. Germline lookup yields CDR1 SNHLY and CDR2 FYNNEI. In nucleotides, the CDR3 is TGTGCCAGCAGTGGGGGCGGTTTAAGCGCAGATACGCAGTATTTT. It specifies CASSGGGLSADTQYF.